This T cell receptor beta chain was captured in a study of blood T cell repertoires in COVID-19. Study context: T cells, B-cell-depleted T cells, or PBMCs provided the cDNA or gDNA that served as material.

Original processing notes: For nucleated cells, counts were estimated from reference gene primer amplification. Method: immunoSEQ multiplex PCR; TCRdb's copy keeps in-frame clones and lacks some. V and J calls and clone size are copied from that table; D and trimming were computed from the DNA. The sample lists about 120,000 clones, 80% to 85% seen once, with approximately 7.9% in the top ten. The CDR3 totals 18 residues. V lost 0 bases and J lost 4; bases outside the gene matches: 10. The V gene's germline CDR1 is LGHDT and CDR2 YNNKEL (reference sequence). This TCR came from a man aged 65-85 years with acute or convalescent COVID-19. The sample comprised peripheral blood. The chain joins TRBV3-1 (or the pseudogene TRBV3-2) to TRBJ2-1, with TRBD1 matching over 9 bases. The CDR3 bases are TGTGCCAGCAGCCAAGATGGTTGGGACAGGGCCCTATACAATGAGCAGTTCTTC. Encoded protein: CASSQDGWDRALYNEQFF.